A selection of T cell receptor beta chains follows, all from one sample in a study of blood T cell repertoires in COVID-19. Clones were read by immunoSEQ multiplex PCR, and TCRdb kept only the in-frame ones, dropping some. The sample yields around 13,000 clones, 65% to 90% seen once. Sequenced sample: peripheral blood. These TCRs come from a man aged 40-55 years with active or convalescent COVID-19. Both conserved end residues are part of each CDR3. A D gene is named only where the DNA matches it firmly. Not every row has a clone size; where given, it reads once, few, many or a size class.

>NA|TRBJ2-1|TRBV5-6|TRBD2
TGTGCCAGCAGCTATGCTTTACGAGCGGGGGGCAATGAGCAGTTCTTC
CASSYALRAGGNEQFF
>NA|TRBJ2-7|TRBV3-1/TRBV3-2|TRBD1
TGTGCCAGCAGCCAAGGGACAGGAGATTACGAGCAGTACTTC
CASSQGTGDYEQYF
>NA|TRBJ2-1|TRBV7-2|TRBD2
TGTGCCAGCAGCATTCTAGCGGGGGGTTACAATGAGCAGTTCTTC
CASSILAGGYNEQFF
>few|TRBJ2-2|TRBV7-9|NA
TGTGCCAGCAGCTCGACCAGGGGTGGCGGGGAGCTGTTTTTT
CASSSTRGGGELFF
>NA|TRBJ1-2|TRBV11-3|TRBD1
TGTGCCAGCAGCCGGGACAGGGATAACTATGGCTACACCTTC
CASSRDRDNYGYTF
>NA|TRBJ1-5|TRBV5-5|NA
TGTGCCAGCAGCTTGTCGGGGGATCGGCCCCAGCATTTT
CASSLSGDRPQHF
>NA|TRBJ1-1|TRBV5-1|NA
TGCGCCAGCAGCTTGGATACCAGAAAAGAAGCTTTCTTT
CASSLDTRKEAFF
>NA|TRBJ2-7|TRBV29-1|NA
TGCAGCGCGATTCGGACAGATACCTACGAGCAGTACTTC
CSAIRTDTYEQYF
>NA|TRBJ2-5|TRBV6-5|TRBD1
TGTGCCAGCAGCTCCGGGACAGGGAGAGAGACCCAGTACTTC
CASSSGTGRETQYF
>few|TRBJ2-3|TRBV27|TRBD1
TGTGCCAGCAGCTTTTCCGGGACAGGGCTCACAGATACGCAGTATTTT
CASSFSGTGLTDTQYF
>NA|TRBJ1-2|TRBV24-1|NA
TGTGCCACCAGTGACTCAGGGGCCAACTATGGCTACACCTTC
CATSDSGANYGYTF
>NA|TRBJ2-7|TRBV15|NA
TGTGCCACCAGCAGAGCTTGGACTGCCGGGTACCCCCTCTACGAGCAGTACTTC
CATSRAWTAGYPLYEQYF
>NA|TRBJ1-1|TRBV7-2|NA
TGTGCCAGCAGCTTGTCCGGGGTACCGGGCACTGAAGCTTTCTTT
CASSLSGVPGTEAFF
>NA|TRBJ2-1|TRBV7-2|TRBD2
TGTGCCAGCGGACGACTAGCGGGGGGGTACAATGAGCAGTTCTTC
CASGRLAGGYNEQFF
>NA|TRBJ2-3|TRBV28|TRBD2
TGTGCCAGCAGTCACGAGCGGGGGAGCACAGATACGCAGTATTTT
CASSHERGSTDTQYF
>NA|TRBJ1-4|TRBV4-3|TRBD1
TGCGCCAGCAGCCAAGGGACAGGGCGAAATGAAAAACTGTTTTTT
CASSQGTGRNEKLFF
>NA|TRBJ2-2|TRBV6-5|TRBD1
TGTGCCAGCAGTTACGGACAGGGCCGTTTCACCGGGGAGCTGTTTTTT
CASSYGQGRFTGELFF
>NA|TRBJ2-1|TRBV10-3|NA
TGTGCCACCGGACTGCCTCCCGATGAGCAGTTCTTC
CATGLPPDEQFF
>NA|TRBJ2-2|TRBV12-3/TRBV12-4|NA
TGTGCCAGCAGTCGGGATCTGGGCGGGGAGCTGTTTTTT
CASSRDLGGELFF
>large|TRBJ1-2|TRBV19|NA
TGTGCCAGTGCGCGAAACTATGGCTACACCTTC
CASARNYGYTF
>NA|TRBJ1-2|TRBV15|TRBD1
TGTGCCACCAGCAGAGATGTCGTGGGAGGGGGACAGGGATCCGATGGCTACACCTTC
CATSRDVVGGGQGSDGYTF
>NA|TRBJ1-1|TRBV6-6|TRBD1
TGTGCCAGCAGGATGGGACAGGGAGGGACTGAAGCTTTCTTT
CASRMGQGGTEAFF
>NA|TRBJ2-2|TRBV2|NA
TGTGCCAGCAGTGCCACAGGGTTGGTAACCGGGGAGCTGTTTTTT
CASSATGLVTGELFF
>NA|TRBJ1-5|TRBV19|NA
TGTGCCAGTAGTACCCAGGCCCAGCAGCCCCAGCATTTT
CASSTQAQQPQHF
>NA|TRBJ2-3|TRBV4-1|NA
TGCGCCAGCAGCCAAGATCCGCGGGGCACAGATACGCAGTATTTT
CASSQDPRGTDTQYF
>NA|TRBJ2-2|TRBV11-2|NA
TGTGCCAGCAGCTTAGAACCCAGTCCCACCGGGGAGCTGTTTTTT
CASSLEPSPTGELFF
>NA|TRBJ1-5|TRBV19|TRBD1
TGTGCCAGTAGTGCAGGGACAGGGGTCGGTCAGCCCCAGCATTTT
CASSAGTGVGQPQHF
>few|TRBJ2-7|TRBV11-3|NA
TGTGCCAGCAGCTCCCGAGAGACAGCCGGGCTCGAGCAGTACTTC
CASSSRETAGLEQYF
>NA|TRBJ2-5|TRBV5-4|TRBD1
TGTGCCAGCAACAACAAAGCTGAACAGGGGGCTAGGGAGACCCAGTACTTC
CASNNKAEQGARETQYF
>NA|TRBJ2-1|TRBV7-8|TRBD1
TGTGCCAGCAGCACACTGCCGGGACAGGGTTACAATGAGCAGTTCTTC
CASSTLPGQGYNEQFF
>NA|TRBJ1-3|TRBV12-3/TRBV12-4|TRBD1
TGTGCCAGCAGTTTAGCTCGGACAGGACTATATTTT
CASSLARTGLYF
>NA|TRBJ1-1|TRBV28|NA
TGTGCCAGCAGTTTTGGGGGGTTGAACACTGAAGCTTTCTTT
CASSFGGLNTEAFF
>NA|TRBJ2-3|TRBV12-3/TRBV12-4|NA
TGTGCCAGCAGTCCTACAGATACGCAGTATTTT
CASSPTDTQYF
>NA|TRBJ2-7|TRBV6-2/TRBV6-3|TRBD2
TGTGCCAGCAGTTTCGATACTAGCGGTGCCTACGAGCAGTACTTC
CASSFDTSGAYEQYF
>NA|TRBJ1-1|TRBV3-1/TRBV3-2|NA
TGTGCCAGCAGCCAAGCGGGGACTGAAGCTTTCTTT
CASSQAGTEAFF
>NA|TRBJ2-3|TRBV5-1|NA
TGCGCCAGCAGCTTGGTTGGAGCTAGCACAGATACGCAGTATTTT
CASSLVGASTDTQYF
>once|TRBJ2-2|TRBV30|NA
TGTGCCTGGAGAGACAGCCTAGTGTACACCGGGGAGCTGTTTTTT
CAWRDSLVYTGELFF
>NA|TRBJ1-6|TRBV19|TRBD1
TGTGCCAGTAGTACCACAGGGGGCGCGGGTAATTCACCCCTCCACTTT
CASSTTGGAGNSPLHF
>NA|TRBJ1-5|TRBV14|NA
TGTGCCAGCAGTCCCTACCGGGACAACAATCAGCCCCAGCATTTT
CASSPYRDNNQPQHF
>NA|TRBJ1-1|TRBV9|NA
TGTGCCAGCAGCCTAGACGCCGGGGGGACTGAAGCTTTCTTT
CASSLDAGGTEAFF
>NA|TRBJ1-6|TRBV2|TRBD1
TGTGCCAGCAGGGACAGGTTTCTGAGCTCCTATAATTCACCCCTCCACTTT
CASRDRFLSSYNSPLHF
>NA|TRBJ2-2|TRBV11-3|TRBD2
TGTGCCAGCTCAGGGGGACTAGCGTCGACCGGGGAGCTGTTTTTT
CASSGGLASTGELFF
>NA|TRBJ2-6|TRBV30|TRBD1
TGTGCCTGGAGTGTAGAGGGACAGGGACTCTCTGGGGCCAACGTCCTGACTTTC
CAWSVEGQGLSGANVLTF
>NA|TRBJ2-3|TRBV9|TRBD2
TGTGCCAGCAGGGCTAGCGGTAGCACAGATACGCAGTATTTT
CASRASGSTDTQYF
>few|TRBJ1-2|TRBV6-5|NA
TGTGCCAGCAGTTTCAGTTATTCTAACTATGGCTACACCTTC
CASSFSYSNYGYTF
>NA|TRBJ1-5|TRBV19|NA
TGTGCCAGTAGTCCGCTAAGTCAGCCCCAGCATTTT
CASSPLSQPQHF
>NA|TRBJ2-6|TRBV5-4|NA
TGTGCCAGCAGCCCTGGAGGGGACTCTGGGGCCAACGTCCTGACTTTC
CASSPGGDSGANVLTF
>NA|TRBJ2-1|TRBV6-4|TRBD2
TGTGCCAGCAGTGAGGGCGGGGGCTCCTACAATGAGCAGTTCTTC
CASSEGGGSYNEQFF
>NA|TRBJ2-1|TRBV19|NA
TGTGCCAGTAGGCAAGACAGAGACAATGAGCAGTTCTTC
CASRQDRDNEQFF
>few|TRBJ1-5|TRBV18|NA
TGTGCCAGCTCACCCGGGAATAGCAATCAGCCCCAGCATTTT
CASSPGNSNQPQHF
>NA|TRBJ2-1|TRBV6-6|TRBD2
TGTGCCAGCAGTAAGGGACTAGCGGTCTTCCATGAGCAGTTCTTC
CASSKGLAVFHEQFF
>NA|TRBJ2-5|TRBV9|TRBD1
TGTGCCAGCGGCAAGGGGACAGGGTGGCAAGAGACCCAGTACTTC
CASGKGTGWQETQYF
>NA|TRBJ1-5|TRBV28|TRBD1
TGTGCCAGCAGCTCAGGGGGAAGCAATCAGCCCCAGCATTTT
CASSSGGSNQPQHF
>once|TRBJ1-1|TRBV28|TRBD1
TGTGCCAGCAGCCTAGGCACGGGACAGCTGAACACTGAAGCTTTCTTT
CASSLGTGQLNTEAFF
>NA|TRBJ1-1|TRBV7-2|NA
TGTGCCAGCAGCTTAGACGGGGGGAACACTGAAGCTTTCTTT
CASSLDGGNTEAFF
>NA|TRBJ2-3|TRBV29-1|NA
TGCAGCGCACAAACAGATACGCAGTATTTT
CSAQTDTQYF
>medium-sized|TRBJ1-5|TRBV7-3|TRBD1
TGTGCCAGCAGCTTGGACAGGGATCAGCCCCAGCATTTT
CASSLDRDQPQHF
>NA|TRBJ2-5|TRBV7-6|NA
TGTGCCAGCAGCTTAACCCAACTAGCATCAGAGACCCAGTACTTC
CASSLTQLASETQYF